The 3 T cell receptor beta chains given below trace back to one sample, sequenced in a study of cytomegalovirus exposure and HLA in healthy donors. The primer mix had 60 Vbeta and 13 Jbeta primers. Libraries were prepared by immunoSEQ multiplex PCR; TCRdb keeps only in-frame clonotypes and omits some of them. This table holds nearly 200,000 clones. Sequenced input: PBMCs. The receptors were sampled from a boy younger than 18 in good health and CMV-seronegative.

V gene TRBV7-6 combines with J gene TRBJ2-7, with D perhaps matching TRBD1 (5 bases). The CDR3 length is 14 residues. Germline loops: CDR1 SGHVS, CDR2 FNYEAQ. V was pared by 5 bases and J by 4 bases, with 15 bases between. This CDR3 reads CASSPGETAYEQYF. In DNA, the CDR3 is TGTGCCAGCAGCCCCGGAGAGACAGCGTACGAGCAGTACTTC.

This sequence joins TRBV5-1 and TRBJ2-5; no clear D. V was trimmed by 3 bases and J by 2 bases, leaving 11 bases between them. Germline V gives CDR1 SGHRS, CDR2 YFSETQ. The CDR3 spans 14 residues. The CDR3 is CASSSEPRQETQYF. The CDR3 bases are TGCGCCAGCAGCTCGGAACCTAGACAAGAGACCCAGTACTTC.

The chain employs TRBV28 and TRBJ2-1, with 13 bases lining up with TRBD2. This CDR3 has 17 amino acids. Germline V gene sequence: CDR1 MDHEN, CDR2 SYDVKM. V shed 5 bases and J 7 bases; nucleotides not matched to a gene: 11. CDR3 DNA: TGTGCCAGCAGTCCAGGCGGGACTAGCGGGGCGGTGAATGAGCAGTTCTTC. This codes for CASSPGGTSGAVNEQFF.